This T cell receptor beta chain was profiled in a study of cytomegalovirus exposure and HLA in healthy donors. The PCR ran on 60 Vbeta and 13 Jbeta primers. Sequencing used immunoSEQ multiplex PCR; TCRdb keeps in-frame clones, though not all of them. The sample yields approximately 200,000 clones, approximately 78% seen once. Study-wide results and caveats: The productive fraction for most TCR beta V segments was about 87% or about 30% in an earlier analysis. Reportedly, diagnosis of cytomegalovirus status by the classifier showed high specificity and sensitivity. It was fewer than 200 TCR beta chains that were listed as cytomegalovirus-associated.

This clone appeared once. Its specificity is unknown. The length of the CDR3 is 14 residues. Germline V gene sequence: CDR1 SGHVS, CDR2 FQNEAQ. With 6 bases clipped from V and 6 bases from J, the junction kept 5 bases outside the gene matches. This receptor was obtained from a woman aged 45-65 years in good health and CMV-seropositive. Input material: PBMCs. The chain combines TRBV7-8 with TRBJ2-2, with 9 nucleotides matching TRBD2. The CDR3 nucleotides read TGTGCCAGCAGTTGGACTAGCGTGTCCGGGGAGCTGTTTTTT. Translating it yields CASSWTSVSGELFF.